These 22 T cell receptor beta chains share one sample of origin, sequenced in a study of blood T cell repertoires in COVID-19. The method was immunoSEQ multiplex PCR; TCRdb's version includes in-frame clones alone and lacks a portion of them. The repertoire holds fewer than 400,000 clones, with about 83% as singletons. Material for sequencing was PBMCs or T cells enriched from blood (not recorded which). The receptors derive from a woman aged 50 to 60 who had recovered from COVID-19.

The V and J genes are TRBV7-8 and TRBJ1-1; D uncertain. V lost 2 bases and J 3 bases, leaving 7 bases between the germline ends. Germline CDR1 reads SGHVS; CDR2 reads FQNEAQ. The CDR3 is made up of 13 amino acids. The CDR3 DNA sequence: TGTGCCAGCAGCTTACTGGCTTACACTGAAGCTTTCTTT. Translated, it gives CASSLLAYTEAFF.

V usage is TRBV5-1 and J usage is TRBJ1-1; 7 bases agree with TRBD1. V was clipped by 4 bases and J by 1 base; unmatched bases: 4. Germline V gives CDR1 SGHRS, CDR2 YFSETQ. The CDR3 totals 14 residues. The CDR3 here is CASSVQGGNTEAFF. The DNA for the CDR3 is TGCGCCAGCAGCGTCCAGGGGGGGAACACTGAAGCTTTCTTT.

J is TRBJ1-4 and V is TRBV4-1; 7 positions match TRBD1. V lost 4 bases, J lost 4 bases, and 3 bases stayed unmatched. Germline CDR1 is MGHRA and CDR2 is YSYEKL. The CDR3 is 14 residues long. The CDR3 spells CASSPGDSNEKLFF. DNA for the CDR3: TGCGCCAGCAGCCCCGGGGACAGTAATGAAAAACTGTTTTTT.

This clone was found once. The rearrangement links TRBV18 to TRBJ2-7; no clear D. Trimming took 6 bases from V and 2 from J, leaving 11 bases between them. The germline V gene encodes CDR1 KGHSH and CDR2 LQKENI. This CDR3 has 13 residues. The CDR3 here is CASSLRQTYEQYF. CDR3 in DNA: TGTGCCAGCTCCCTTAGACAAACCTACGAGCAGTACTTC. The full variable domain, rest sourced from reference TRBV18 and TRBJ2-7, is NAGVMQNPRHLVRRRGQEARLRCSPMKGHSHVYWYRQLPEEGLKFMVYLQKENIIDESGMPKERFSAEFPKEGPSILRIQQVVRGDSAAYFCASSLRQTYEQYFGPGTRLTVT.

The genes are TRBV12-3 or TRBV12-4 and TRBJ1-5; D ambiguous. V lost 3 bases and J 7 bases, leaving 7 bases between the germline ends. The CDR3 covers 12 residues. CDR3 nucleotides: TGTGCCAGCAGTTTCGGGGAACAGCCCCAGCATTTT. This encodes CASSFGEQPQHF.

This chain joins TRBV3-1 (or the pseudogene TRBV3-2) and TRBJ1-5; no reliable D call. The CDR3 totals 13 residues. Germline CDR1 and CDR2: LGHDT and YNNKEL (reference sequence). Trimming removed 1 base at V and 7 bases at J, with 8 bases between. This CDR3 reads CASSQVAGQPQHF. As DNA, the CDR3 is TGTGCCAGCAGCCAAGTGGCGGGACAGCCCCAGCATTTT.

Only one count was recorded for this clone. J is TRBJ1-2 and V is TRBV18; TRBD1 matches at 7 bases. CDR1 and CDR2 (germline): KGHSH, LQKENI. V shed 4 bases and J 1 base; nucleotides not matched to a gene: 3. The CDR3 consists of 14 residues. This CDR3 is CASSRDSDNYGYTF. DNA for the CDR3: TGTGCCAGCTCACGGGACAGCGATAACTATGGCTACACCTTC.

The rearrangement uses TRBV3-1 (or the pseudogene TRBV3-2) and TRBJ2-3, with 10 positions matching TRBD1. The CDR3 spans 17 residues. Germline trimming cut 2 bases from V and 6 bases from J; bases unmatched to any gene: 11. Germline CDR1 LGHDT, CDR2 YNNKEL (reference sequence). CDR3: CASSQLLPGQGPDTQYF. The CDR3 DNA reads as TGTGCCAGCAGCCAACTCCTACCGGGACAGGGGCCGGATACGCAGTATTTT.

The chain is built from TRBV28 and TRBJ1-1, with 7 nucleotides matching TRBD1. CDR1 and CDR2 from the germline V gene are MDHEN and SYDVKM. The CDR3 extends over 15 amino acids. V shed 6 bases, J shed 3 bases, and the junction held 10 bases outside the gene matches. The CDR3 reads CASRTYRGRYTEAFF. In DNA form, the CDR3 reads TGTGCCAGCAGAACTTACAGGGGTAGGTACACTGAAGCTTTCTTT.

The chain is built from TRBV2 and TRBJ1-2; D not certain. V lost 6 bases to trimming and J lost 2 bases, with 13 bases between them. This CDR3 is built from 14 residues. Per the germline V gene, CDR1 is SNHLY and CDR2 is FYNNEI. The CDR3 reads CASSDPRGNYGYTF. The CDR3 region has the DNA TGTGCCAGCAGCGACCCTCGGGGAAACTATGGCTACACCTTC.

This clone was seen more than once but under ten times. The chain combines TRBV15 with TRBJ2-7; D perhaps matches TRBD1 (6 bases). Germline loops: CDR1 LNHNV, CDR2 YYDKDF (reference sequence). The CDR3 has 16 residues. V shed 0 bases and J shed 3 bases, with 15 bases lying between them. The CDR3 nucleotides are TGTGCCACCAGCAGAGATTTTGGGACAAGCATCTACGAGCAGTACTTC. It translates to CATSRDFGTSIYEQYF.

The genes are TRBV5-1 and TRBJ2-3, with D possibly TRBD1 on 5 matching bases. Germline lookup yields CDR1 SGHRS and CDR2 YFSETQ. The CDR3 has 14 residues. V was shortened by 2 bases and J by 2 bases, with 9 bases between the two germline ends. The CDR3 bases are TGCGCCAGCAGCTTTGACAGACCCACAGATACGCAGTATTTT. This gives the protein CASSFDRPTDTQYF.

The genes are TRBV19 and TRBJ1-2; TRBD1 is a possible D gene (5 bases). Trimming left V 6 bases short and J 3 bases short, with 20 bases between. The CDR3 has 16 residues. Looked up from germline, CDR1 is LNHDA and CDR2 is SQIVND (reference sequence). CDR3 bases: TGTGCCAGTAGACTACTTCGACGACAGCACGACTATGGCTACACCTTC. Encoded protein: CASRLLRRQHDYGYTF.

The chain links TRBV30 to TRBJ1-5; no clear D gene. CDR3 length: 15 amino acids. Trimming took off 2 bases at V and 2 bases at J, with 13 bases between the two ends. Germline values: CDR1 GTSNPN, CDR2 SVGIG (reference sequence). CDR3: CAWSYGVRGNQPQHF. The DNA of the CDR3 is TGTGCCTGGAGTTACGGGGTTAGAGGCAATCAGCCCCAGCATTTT.

V usage is TRBV4-3 and J usage is TRBJ1-2; 8 nucleotides agree with TRBD1. V lost 0 bases, J lost 8 bases, and 5 bases stayed unmatched. Germline values: CDR1 LGHNA, CDR2 YSLEER. The CDR3 has 14 amino acids. The CDR3 DNA sequence: TGCGCCAGCAGCCAAGATTTCGCAGGGGGCGGCTACACCTTC. This codes for CASSQDFAGGGYTF.

The gene calls are TRBV28 and TRBJ1-1; 7 bases map to TRBD1. The CDR3 is made up of 17 amino acids. With 2 bases clipped from V and 4 bases from J, the junction kept 13 bases outside the gene matches. Germline CDR1 is MDHEN and CDR2 is SYDVKM. CDR3 sequence reads: CASSLSLGTGAVTEAFF. The CDR3 DNA is TGTGCCAGCAGTTTAAGCCTCGGCACAGGGGCTGTCACTGAAGCTTTCTTT.

This chain links TRBV28 with TRBJ2-5, with D perhaps matching TRBD2 (7 bases). V lost 6 bases and J lost 4, with 18 bases in between. Germline CDR1 reads MDHEN; CDR2 reads SYDVKM. This CDR3 is 15 amino acids long. CDR3 nucleotides: TGTGCCAGCAGCCCCTTTGCGGGGGCTGGAGAGACCCAGTACTTC. Its protein product is CASSPFAGAGETQYF.

This clone was seen just once. The genes are TRBV18 and TRBJ2-1, with D possibly being TRBD1 (7 bases). Trimming pared 6 bases from V and 4 bases from J, leaving 16 bases between. The CDR3 has 15 residues. Germline V lookup: CDR1 KGHSH, CDR2 LQKENI. The CDR3 reads CASSEGDSFYNEQFF. CDR3 nucleotides: TGTGCCAGCTCGGAGGGGGACAGCTTTTACAATGAGCAGTTCTTC.

The CDR3 is CASSPGQKETQYF. DNA for the CDR3: TGTGCCAGCAGCCCCGGACAGAAAGAGACCCAGTACTTC. The chain carries TRBV11-3 and TRBJ2-5; TRBD1 might be the D (6 bases). Looked up from germline, CDR1 is SGHNT and CDR2 is YENEEA. This CDR3 has 13 amino acids. Trimming cost V 5 bases and J 3 bases, with 10 bases left between them.

CDR3 loop: CARTTLFSSTDTQYF. The CDR3 DNA follows: TGCGCCAGGACAACACTCTTCTCTAGCACAGATACGCAGTATTTT. J is TRBJ2-3 and V is TRBV5-1; D remains ambiguous. V was clipped by 8 bases and J by 0 bases, with 16 bases between them. The CDR3 sequence is 15 residues long. Per germline, CDR1 SGHRS and CDR2 YFSETQ.

This sequence joins TRBV19 and TRBJ2-1, with a possible D match to TRBD1 (5 bases). Germline CDR1 reads LNHDA; CDR2 reads SQIVND (reference sequence). The ends were cut back, 5 bases at V and 3 bases at J, with 20 bases in the middle. This CDR3 contains 17 residues. The CDR3, as DNA: TGTGCCAGTAGTCAAAGGGTGGGGCGGAGAAACTACAATGAGCAGTTCTTC. Encoded protein: CASSQRVGRRNYNEQFF.

V and J are TRBV30 and TRBJ1-5, with 7 bases that match TRBD1. After removal of 2 bases from V and 6 bases from J, the junction contained 4 bases not matched to a gene. From germline, CDR1 is GTSNPN and CDR2 SVGIG (reference sequence). CDR3 size: 13 residues. The CDR3 reads CAWSLRQGQPQHF. The CDR3 DNA sequence: TGTGCCTGGAGTCTTCGACAGGGTCAGCCCCAGCATTTT.